This T cell receptor (beta chain) was retrieved from a study of control samples from healthy donors and cancer patients. Assay: immunoSEQ multiplex PCR; the TCRdb copy retains only in-frame clones and omits some. The profile covers roughly 28,000 clones, with around 80% appearing a single time and 22% taken by the ten largest. V lost 2 bases to trimming and J lost 1 base, with 9 bases between them. CDR1 SGHRS and CDR2 YFSETQ come from the germline V gene. The CDR3 has 14 amino acids. The TCR originated in a man aged 55 to 69 with head and neck cancer. The rearrangement joins TRBV5-1 to TRBJ1-1; unclear D gene. The sample was PBMCs. This CDR3 reads CASSFGQTNTEAFF. Here the CDR3 DNA reads TGCGCCAGCAGCTTTGGCCAGACGAACACTGAAGCTTTCTTT.